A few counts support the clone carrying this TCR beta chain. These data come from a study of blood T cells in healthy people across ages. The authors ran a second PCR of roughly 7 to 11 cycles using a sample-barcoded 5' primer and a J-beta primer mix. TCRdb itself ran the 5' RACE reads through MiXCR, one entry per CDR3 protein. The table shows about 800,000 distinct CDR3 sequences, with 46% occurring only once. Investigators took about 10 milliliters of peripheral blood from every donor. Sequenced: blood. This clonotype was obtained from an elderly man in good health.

This CDR3 is CSAETANIQYF. CDR3 DNA: TGCAGTGCGGAAACAGCCAACATTCAGTACTTC. This rearrangement joins TRBV20-1 to TRBJ2-4; no reliable D call. Trimming took 6 bases from V and 7 from J, leaving 10 bases between them. The CDR3 has 11 amino acids. Germline V gene data show CDR1 as DFQATT and CDR2 as SNEGSKA (reference sequence).